One T cell receptor beta chain is described in this entry. The data were obtained in a study of control samples from healthy donors and cancer patients. The V gene's germline CDR1 is SEHNR and CDR2 FQNEAQ (reference sequence). The CDR3 runs to 15 residues. The V end lost 1 base, the J end lost 5 bases, and 11 bases lay between the germline ends. Clones were sequenced by immunoSEQ multiplex PCR, and TCRdb holds only the in-frame ones, with some missing. The sample consists of 75,000 to 95,000 clones, roughly nine tenths of them appearing once. The TCR sequence derives from a woman between 45 and 60 years old with colorectal cancer. Sequenced sample: PBMCs. The rearrangement links TRBV7-9 to TRBJ1-4, with a possible D match to TRBD1 (5 bases). CDR3 loop: CASSLDTGRNEKLFF. CDR3 DNA: TGTGCCAGCAGCTTAGATACAGGTCGAAATGAAAAACTGTTTTTT. Full variable domain (outside the CDR3, taken from reference TRBV7-9 and TRBJ1-4): DTGVSQNPRHKITKRGQNVTFRCDPISEHNRLYWYRQTLGQGPEFLTYFQNEAQLEKSRLLSDRFSAERPKGSFSTLEIQRTEQGDSAMYLCASSLDTGRNEKLFFGSGTQLSVL.